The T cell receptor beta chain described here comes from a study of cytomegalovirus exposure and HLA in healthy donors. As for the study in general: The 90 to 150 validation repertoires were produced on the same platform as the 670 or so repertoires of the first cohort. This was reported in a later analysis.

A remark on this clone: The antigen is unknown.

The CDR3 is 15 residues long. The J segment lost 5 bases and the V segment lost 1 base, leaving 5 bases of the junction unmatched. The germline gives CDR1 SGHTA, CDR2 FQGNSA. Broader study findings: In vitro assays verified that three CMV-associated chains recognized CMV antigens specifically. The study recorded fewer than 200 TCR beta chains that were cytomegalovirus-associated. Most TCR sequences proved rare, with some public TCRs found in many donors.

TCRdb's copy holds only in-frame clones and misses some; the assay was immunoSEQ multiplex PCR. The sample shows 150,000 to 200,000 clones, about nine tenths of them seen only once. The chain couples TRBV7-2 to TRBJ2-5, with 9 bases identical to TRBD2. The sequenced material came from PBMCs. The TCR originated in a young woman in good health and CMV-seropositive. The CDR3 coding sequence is TGTGCCAGCAGCTTAGTGCGGGAGGGATGGGAGACCCAGTACTTC. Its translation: CASSLVREGWETQYF.